The 22 T cell receptor beta chains below all came from one sample that was sequenced in a study of blood T cell repertoires in COVID-19. Generated by immunoSEQ multiplex PCR, the TCRdb table keeps only in-frame clones and is missing some. The sample includes 200,000 to 250,000 clones, 70% to 90% of them seen just once. Source material: PBMCs or T cells enriched from blood (not recorded which). Source of these receptors: a man in his forties who had recovered from COVID-19.

The chain has TRBV6-5 and TRBJ2-3; D unclear. Looked up from germline, CDR1 is MNHEY and CDR2 is SVGAGI. The ends were cut back, 2 bases at V and 0 bases at J, with 9 bases in the middle. The CDR3 is made up of 15 amino acids. The CDR3 DNA follows: TGTGCCAGCAGTTACGTTACACCTAGCACAGATACGCAGTATTTT. As protein: CASSYVTPSTDTQYF.

This sequence joins TRBV12-3 or TRBV12-4 and TRBJ2-1; D call uncertain. Trimming removed 8 bases at V and 8 bases at J, with 13 bases between. CDR3 length: 12 amino acids. As DNA, the CDR3 is TGTGCCAGCGGCCGCGGTGGCGATGAGCAGTTCTTC. Its protein product is CASGRGGDEQFF.

J is TRBJ2-1 and V is TRBV19; D is undetermined. Germline loops: CDR1 LNHDA, CDR2 SQIVND (reference sequence). The CDR3 loop spans 13 amino acids. V lost 2 bases, J lost 6 bases, and 8 bases lay in between. The CDR3 protein is CASSIWRSNEQFF. CDR3 DNA: TGTGCCAGTAGTATATGGAGAAGCAATGAGCAGTTCTTC.

The V call is TRBV19, the J call TRBJ1-2; tentatively, D is TRBD1 (6 bases). Between the trimmed V and J ends, which lost 1 base and 8 bases, there was a span of 8 bases. Per the germline V gene, CDR1 is LNHDA and CDR2 is SQIVND (reference sequence). The CDR3 is 12 amino acids. As DNA, the CDR3 is TGTGCCAGTAGTATAGCAGGGGTCGGCTACACCTTC. This gives the protein CASSIAGVGYTF.

The chain is built from TRBV21-1 and TRBJ1-5; TRBD1 was called by the table and not checked on the DNA. TRBV21-1 is noted as a pseudogene. The CDR3 loop spans 17 amino acids. CDR3 in DNA: TGTGCCAGCACCGACTTAGACCGGGACAGGGTCTATCAGCCCCAGCATTTT. Translation: CASTDLDRDRVYQPQHF.

The chain carries TRBV4-2 and TRBJ2-1; 7 bases fit TRBD1. CDR1 is LGHNA, CDR2 YNFKEQ, per germline. Trimming removed 4 bases from V and 7 bases from J; junction bases left unmatched: 7. The length of the CDR3 is 14 residues. The CDR3 nucleotides are TGTGCCAGCAGCCTGCCGTCGACAGGGAATGAGCAGTTCTTC. It specifies CASSLPSTGNEQFF.

The V call is TRBV6-5, the J call TRBJ1-2, with D tentatively TRBD1 (6 bases). The CDR3 runs to 14 residues. The germline V and J ends were trimmed by 6 bases and 4 bases, with 15 bases remaining between them. Germline V gives CDR1 MNHEY, CDR2 SVGAGI. CDR3 sequence: CASRDPGDGYGYTF. CDR3 nucleotides: TGTGCCAGCAGGGATCCAGGGGATGGCTATGGCTACACCTTC.

The J gene is TRBJ1-2, the V gene TRBV20-1; the D is unclear. The CDR3 has 11 amino acids. Germline CDR1 and CDR2: DFQATT and SNEGSKA (reference sequence). Trimming left V 3 bases short and J 4 bases short, with 6 bases between. DNA of the CDR3: TGCAGTGCTAGTTTTAGCTATGGCTACACCTTC. Translating it yields CSASFSYGYTF.

This clone has only a few counts. This chain joins TRBV18 and TRBJ2-1; 9 bases match TRBD2. The ends lost 2 bases at V and 0 bases at J; junction bases unmatched: 5. The CDR3 length is 17 residues. Germline CDR1 KGHSH, CDR2 LQKENI. The CDR3, as DNA: TGTGCCAGCTCACCAAGGACTAGCGCAAGCTCCTACAATGAGCAGTTCTTC. Its translation: CASSPRTSASSYNEQFF.

V gene TRBV12-5 combines with J gene TRBJ2-1, with D possibly TRBD2 on 5 matching bases. V shed 6 bases and J shed 5 bases, with 11 bases lying between them. Per the germline V gene, CDR1 is LGHNT and CDR2 is FRNRAP. CDR3 length: 13 residues. The CDR3 coding sequence is TGTGCTAGTGGCCGTCCGGGGAACAATGAGCAGTTCTTC. This gives the protein CASGRPGNNEQFF.

This clone was seen only a few times. The rearrangement links TRBV5-1 to TRBJ1-2; 7 bases line up with TRBD1. This CDR3 spans 14 amino acids. J was trimmed by 4 bases and V by 0 bases; bases with no gene match: 3. CDR1 is SGHRS and CDR2 is YFSETQ in the germline V gene. Here the CDR3 DNA reads TGCGCCAGCAGCTTGGGGGACAGCTCCTATGGCTACACCTTC. Protein sequence: CASSLGDSSYGYTF.

The gene calls are TRBV29-1 and TRBJ2-3, with 7 nucleotides matching TRBD1. V dropped 8 bases and J dropped 7; count of bases not matched to a gene: 12. Germline CDR1 is SQVTM and CDR2 is ANQGSEA. The CDR3 consists of 13 residues. In DNA, the CDR3 is TGCAGCCTAGGGGGCCCCAATCGAAATACGCAGTATTTT. Translated: CSLGGPNRNTQYF.

The rearrangement joins TRBV10-3 to TRBJ1-1, with TRBD1 matching over 7 bases. Trimming at V came to 8 bases and at J to 4 bases, leaving 10 bases not matched to a gene. This CDR3 comprises 14 residues. Germline CDR1 ENHRY, CDR2 SYGVKD. The DNA for the CDR3 is TGTGCCATCGCCGGGACAGCGGAACGCACTGAAGCTTTCTTT. Residues: CAIAGTAERTEAFF.

This sequence joins TRBV27 and TRBJ2-7; 9 bases line up with TRBD2. The CDR3 runs 16 residues. Trimming removed 6 bases from V and 2 bases from J; junction bases left unmatched: 11. CDR1 is MNHEY and CDR2 is SMNVEV in the germline V gene (reference sequence). The CDR3 loop reads CASRGAGSGSTYEQYF. The DNA of the CDR3 is TGTGCCAGCAGGGGGGCGGGTAGCGGGAGTACCTACGAGCAGTACTTC.

The CDR3 loop is CASSPREGTSGEQYF. In nucleotides, the CDR3 is TGTGCCAGCAGTCCCCGAGAAGGGACTAGCGGAGAGCAGTACTTC. V usage is TRBV27 and J usage is TRBJ2-7; 11 bases align to TRBD2. The J segment lost 7 bases and the V segment lost 5 bases, leaving 10 bases of the junction unmatched. Germline V lookup: CDR1 MNHEY, CDR2 SMNVEV (reference sequence). The CDR3 is 15 residues long.

The chain combines TRBV3-1 (or the pseudogene TRBV3-2) with TRBJ1-6, with no clear D. Trimming pared 3 bases from V and 7 bases from J, leaving 10 bases between. In germline, CDR1 is LGHDT, CDR2 YNNKEL (reference sequence). The CDR3 contains 14 residues. This CDR3 is CASSQAGVNSPLHF. Here the CDR3 DNA reads TGTGCCAGCAGCCAGGCGGGTGTCAATTCACCCCTCCACTTT.

This chain uses TRBV7-9 with TRBJ2-7; a possible D gene is TRBD1 (5 bases). Germline CDR1 and CDR2: SEHNR and FQNEAQ (reference sequence). The CDR3 has 15 amino acids. The V and J ends lost 5 bases and 3 bases respectively, with 17 bases between them. The CDR3: CASSLRDLIFYEQYF. CDR3 coding DNA: TGTGCCAGCAGCCTCAGGGATCTCATCTTCTACGAGCAGTACTTC.

V gene TRBV28 combines with J gene TRBJ1-5, with TRBD1 identical over 9 bases. Germline CDR1 reads MDHEN; CDR2 reads SYDVKM. The CDR3 consists of 18 residues. V gave up 4 bases and J gave up 0 bases; unmatched junction bases: 10. The CDR3 DNA follows: TGTGCCAGCAGTTGGACAGGGGTTGGTAGAACTAGCAATCAGCCCCAGCATTTT. It yields the protein CASSWTGVGRTSNQPQHF. Supplemented by reference TRBV28 and TRBJ1-5, the full variable domain reads DVKVTQSSRYLVKRTGEKVFLECVQDMDHENMFWYRQDPGLGLRLIYFSYDVKMKEKGDIPEGYSVSREKKERFSLILESASTNQTSMYLCASSWTGVGRTSNQPQHFGDGTRLSIL.

This clone came up once. CDR3 in amino acids: CASSSALRTSTDTQYF. As DNA, the CDR3 is TGTGCCAGCTCATCCGCTCTACGTACTAGCACAGATACGCAGTATTTT. The V call is TRBV18, the J call TRBJ2-3; D ambiguous. The CDR3 spans 16 residues. The V and J ends lost 5 bases and 0 bases respectively, with 15 bases between them. Germline V gene sequence: CDR1 KGHSH, CDR2 LQKENI.

This clone was observed once. The rearrangement joins TRBV28 to TRBJ2-2; 9 bases agree with TRBD2. Germline loops: CDR1 MDHEN, CDR2 SYDVKM. This CDR3 region has 16 residues. V gave up 6 bases and J gave up 4 bases; unmatched junction bases: 9. CDR3 bases: TGTGCCAGCAGAACCTGGACTAGCGCGGGCACCGGGGAGCTGTTTTTT. It specifies CASRTWTSAGTGELFF. The full variable domain, its missing parts supplied by reference TRBV28 and TRBJ2-2, is DVKVTQSSRYLVKRTGEKVFLECVQDMDHENMFWYRQDPGLGLRLIYFSYDVKMKEKGDIPEGYSVSREKKERFSLILESASTNQTSMYLCASRTWTSAGTGELFFGEGSRLTVL.

The chain has TRBV30 and TRBJ2-7; TRBD1 aligns across 9 bases. The CDR3 runs 15 residues. The V gene's germline CDR1 is GTSNPN and CDR2 SVGIG (reference sequence). With V trimmed by 2 bases and J by 6 bases, 11 bases remained unmatched. CDR3 sequence (DNA): TGTGCCTGGAGTCTGGGGACAGGGCAGGAGCGCGAGCAGTACTTC. This encodes CAWSLGTGQEREQYF.

V usage is TRBV4-1 and J usage is TRBJ2-1; 7 nucleotides match TRBD1. The CDR3 is 15 residues long. Losses at the gene ends were 8 bases for V and 8 bases for J; bases not matched to a gene: 15. Germline-derived CDR1 and CDR2 are MGHRA and YSYEKL. This chain's CDR3 is CASEVQGNGLHEQFF. The CDR3 DNA is TGCGCCAGCGAAGTACAGGGGAACGGTTTACATGAGCAGTTCTTC.